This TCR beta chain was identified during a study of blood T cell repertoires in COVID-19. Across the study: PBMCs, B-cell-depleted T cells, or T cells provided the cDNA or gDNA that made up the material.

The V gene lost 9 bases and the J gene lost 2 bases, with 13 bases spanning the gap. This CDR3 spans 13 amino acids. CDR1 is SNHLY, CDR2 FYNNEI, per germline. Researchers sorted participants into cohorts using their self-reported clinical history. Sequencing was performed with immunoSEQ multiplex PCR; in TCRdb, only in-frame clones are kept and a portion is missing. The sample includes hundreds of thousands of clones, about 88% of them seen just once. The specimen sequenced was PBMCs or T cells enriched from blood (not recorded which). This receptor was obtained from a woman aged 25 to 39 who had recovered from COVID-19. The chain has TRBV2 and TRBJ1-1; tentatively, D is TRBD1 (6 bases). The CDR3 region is CASTRDTNTEAFF. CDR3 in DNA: TGTGCCAGTACCCGGGACACAAACACTGAAGCTTTCTTT.